The clone carrying this T cell receptor (beta chain) was seen just once. Regarding treatment: preoperative locoregional IRX-2 cytokine immunotherapy. Preoperative locoregional IRX-2 cytokine immunotherapy was tested in the phase Ib source study. The sample belongs to a study of preoperative IRX-2 immunotherapy in early breast cancer. CDR1 is SGHNT, CDR2 YYREEE, per germline (reference sequence). Trimming stripped 4 bases from V and 9 bases from J, with 14 bases between. The CDR3 is made up of 13 amino acids. Assay: immunoSEQ multiplex PCR; the TCRdb copy retains only in-frame clones and omits some. Of 24,000 or so clones in the sample, around 95% are singletons; the top ten hold 15% to 20%.

The input for sequencing was tumor tissue, taken after IRX-2 immunotherapy. This chain links TRBV5-4 with TRBJ2-1; D is possibly TRBD1 (6 bases). This sequence was found in a human donor with breast cancer. CDR3 residues: CASSPQLGGEQFF. The CDR3 region has the DNA TGTGCCAGCAGCCCCCAACTAGGGGGTGAGCAGTTCTTC.